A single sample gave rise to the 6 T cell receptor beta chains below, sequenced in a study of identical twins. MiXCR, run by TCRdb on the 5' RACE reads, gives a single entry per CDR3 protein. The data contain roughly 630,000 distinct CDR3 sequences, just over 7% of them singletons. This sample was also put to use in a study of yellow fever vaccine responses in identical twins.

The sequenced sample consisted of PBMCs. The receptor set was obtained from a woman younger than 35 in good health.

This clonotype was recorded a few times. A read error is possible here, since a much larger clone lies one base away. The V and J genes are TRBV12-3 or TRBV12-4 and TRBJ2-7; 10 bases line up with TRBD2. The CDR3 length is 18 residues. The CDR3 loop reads CTCSLYRLAGTNSYEQYF. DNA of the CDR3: TGTACCTGCAGTTTATACAGACTAGCGGGCACTAACTCCTACGAGCAGTACTTC.

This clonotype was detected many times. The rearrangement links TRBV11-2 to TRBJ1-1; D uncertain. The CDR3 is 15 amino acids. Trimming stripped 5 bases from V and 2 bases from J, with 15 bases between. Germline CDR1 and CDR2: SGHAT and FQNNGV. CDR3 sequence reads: CASSTLISENTEAFF. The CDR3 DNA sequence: TGTGCCAGCAGCACCCTTATAAGTGAAAACACTGAAGCTTTCTTT.

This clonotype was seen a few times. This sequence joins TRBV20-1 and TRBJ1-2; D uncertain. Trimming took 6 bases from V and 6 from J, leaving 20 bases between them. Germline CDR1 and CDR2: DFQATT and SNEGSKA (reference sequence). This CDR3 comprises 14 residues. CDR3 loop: CSAPSRSRDHGYTF. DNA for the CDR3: TGCAGTGCCCCATCCCGCAGTAGGGATCATGGCTACACCTTC.

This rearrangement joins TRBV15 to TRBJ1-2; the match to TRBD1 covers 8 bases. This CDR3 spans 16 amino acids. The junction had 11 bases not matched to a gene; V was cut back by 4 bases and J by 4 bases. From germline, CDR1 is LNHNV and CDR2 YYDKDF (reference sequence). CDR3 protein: CATSMPSDREPYGYTF. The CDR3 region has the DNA TGTGCCACCAGCATGCCATCGGACAGGGAGCCCTATGGCTACACCTTC.

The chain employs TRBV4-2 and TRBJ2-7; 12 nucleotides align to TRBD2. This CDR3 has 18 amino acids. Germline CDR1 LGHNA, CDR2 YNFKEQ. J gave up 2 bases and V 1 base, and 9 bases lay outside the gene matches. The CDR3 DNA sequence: TGTGCCAGCAGCCAAGTGCTAGCGGGAGGGCTCGGTCCCTACGAGCAGTACTTC. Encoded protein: CASSQVLAGGLGPYEQYF.

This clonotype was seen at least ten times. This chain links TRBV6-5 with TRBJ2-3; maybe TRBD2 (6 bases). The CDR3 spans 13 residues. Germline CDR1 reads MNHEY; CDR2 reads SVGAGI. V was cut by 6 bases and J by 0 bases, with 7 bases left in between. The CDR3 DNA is TGTGCCAGCAGGCGGGACAGCACAGATACGCAGTATTTT. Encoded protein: CASRRDSTDTQYF.